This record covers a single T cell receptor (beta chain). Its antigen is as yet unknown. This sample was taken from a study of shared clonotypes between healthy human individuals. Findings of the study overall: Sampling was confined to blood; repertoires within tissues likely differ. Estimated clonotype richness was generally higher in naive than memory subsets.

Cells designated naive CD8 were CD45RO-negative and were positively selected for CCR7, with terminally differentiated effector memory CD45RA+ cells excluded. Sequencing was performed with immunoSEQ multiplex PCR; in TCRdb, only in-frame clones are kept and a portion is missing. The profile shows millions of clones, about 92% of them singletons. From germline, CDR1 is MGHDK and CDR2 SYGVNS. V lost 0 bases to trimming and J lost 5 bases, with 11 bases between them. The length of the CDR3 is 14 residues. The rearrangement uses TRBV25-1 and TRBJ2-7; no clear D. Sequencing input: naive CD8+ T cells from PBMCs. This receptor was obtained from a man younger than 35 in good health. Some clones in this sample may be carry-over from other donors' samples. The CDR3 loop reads CASSEYWGGDEQYF. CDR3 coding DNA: TGTGCCAGCAGTGAATATTGGGGTGGGGACGAGCAGTACTTC.